This entry lists 30 T cell receptor beta chains sequenced from one sample in a study of blood T cell repertoires in COVID-19. Profiled with immunoSEQ multiplex PCR; TCRdb holds only in-frame clones, not every one. Of some 260,000 clones in the sample, roughly 88% were seen once. The sample was peripheral blood. These receptors all stem from a woman in her twenties or thirties with COVID-19, enrolled during active disease.

This clone was counted a single time. The chain combines TRBV6-5 with TRBJ2-1; 13 bases align to TRBD2. CDR3 length equals 15 residues. Per germline, CDR1 MNHEY and CDR2 SVGAGI. Trimming at V came to 5 bases and at J to 8 bases, leaving 6 bases not matched to a gene. DNA of the CDR3: TGTGCCAGCAGTCCTCGACTAGCGGGAGGTCATGAGCAGTTCTTC. As protein: CASSPRLAGGHEQFF.

A few counts support this clone. V and J are TRBV11-3 and TRBJ1-5; D gene unclear. The ends were cut back, 2 bases at V and 7 bases at J, with 6 bases in the middle. Germline CDR1 reads SGHNT; CDR2 reads YENEEA. This CDR3 is 12 amino acids long. CDR3 sequence: CASSLHGQPQHF. The CDR3 bases are TGTGCCAGCAGCTTACACGGGCAGCCCCAGCATTTT.

The chain combines TRBV21-1 with TRBJ2-3; TRBD2, as called in the table, went unchecked against the DNA. TRBV21-1 counts as a pseudogene. The CDR3 loop spans 12 amino acids. DNA of the CDR3: TGTGCCAGCGTCCTTCGGTTGGATACGCAGTATTTT. Translating it yields CASVLRLDTQYF.

The V call is TRBV9, the J call TRBJ2-1, with TRBD2 matching 12 bases. The CDR3 has 17 amino acids. Germline-derived CDR1 and CDR2 are SGDLS and YYNGEE. V lost 3 bases to trimming and J lost 4 bases; unmatched junction nucleotides: 8. CDR3 region: CASSGPLAGGRYNEQFF. The CDR3 DNA reads TGTGCCAGCAGCGGGCCCCTAGCGGGGGGGCGGTACAATGAGCAGTTCTTC. Supplemented by reference TRBV9 and TRBJ2-1, the full variable domain reads DSGVTQTPKHLITATGQRVTLRCSPRSGDLSVYWYQQSLDQGLQFLIQYYNGEERAKGNILERFSAQQFPDLHSELNLSSLELGDSALYFCASSGPLAGGRYNEQFFGPGTRLTVL.

V gene TRBV23-1 combines with J gene TRBJ2-5; 11 positions agree with TRBD2. TRBV23-1 is annotated as an ORF whose role is uncertain. The ends lost 0 bases at V and 1 base at J; junction bases unmatched: 7. This CDR3 contains 18 residues. Written as DNA, the CDR3 is TGCGCCAGCAGTCAATCTAGCGGGAGGGCCTTGGTCCAAGAGACCCAGTACTTC. Amino acids: CASSQSSGRALVQETQYF.

The rearrangement links TRBV23-1 to TRBJ2-7, with 10 nucleotides matching TRBD2. TRBV23-1 is classed as an ORF, of uncertain function. The CDR3 is made up of 17 amino acids. With V trimmed by 2 bases and J by 6 bases, 13 bases remained unmatched. The CDR3: CASSQGPGLAKTGEQYV. CDR3 in DNA: TGCGCCAGCAGTCAAGGACCGGGACTAGCGAAAACCGGCGAGCAGTACGTC.

This chain uses TRBV7-2 with TRBJ1-2; TRBD1 matches 10 bases. The CDR3 sequence is 17 residues long. V shed 5 bases and J 0 bases; nucleotides not matched to a gene: 9. Germline CDR1 is SGHTA and CDR2 is FQGNSA. The CDR3 nucleotides read TGTGCCAGCAGCGGGTGGGACAGGGGAATCCCTAACTATGGCTACACCTTC. Protein: CASSGWDRGIPNYGYTF.

This clone was recorded a few times. The V call is TRBV19, the J call TRBJ1-2; tentative D call: TRBD1 (6 bases). Germline assignment: CDR1 LNHDA and CDR2 SQIVND (reference sequence). The CDR3 runs to 15 residues. With 7 bases removed from V and 4 bases from J, the gap between germline ends came to 19 bases. The CDR3 DNA follows: TGTGCCAGTACTTCCCGGGGGGCGAGAATCTATGGCTACACCTTC. Translating it yields CASTSRGARIYGYTF.

The chain couples TRBV18 to TRBJ2-1; TRBD2 agrees at 9 bases. The CDR3 consists of 15 residues. Trimming took 0 bases from V and 6 from J; bases not matched to a gene: 3. Germline V gene lookup returns CDR1 KGHSH and CDR2 LQKENI. This chain's CDR3 is CASSPPAGGFNEQFF. The CDR3 nucleotides read TGTGCCAGCTCACCACCAGCGGGGGGCTTCAATGAGCAGTTCTTC.

The V and J genes are TRBV14 and TRBJ2-5; the match to TRBD1 covers 10 bases. The CDR3 is 16 amino acids. Germline lookup yields CDR1 SGHDN and CDR2 FVKESK. Trimming removed 5 bases from V and 7 bases from J; junction bases left unmatched: 13. CDR3 DNA: TGTGCCAGCAGCGCATACGCCGGGACAGGGGTGGTGACCCAGTACTTC. This translates into CASSAYAGTGVVTQYF.

V is TRBV6-4 and J is TRBJ2-4; possibly TRBD1 for D (6 bases). This CDR3 contains 15 residues. Germline assignment: CDR1 MRHNA and CDR2 SNTAGT. The V gene lost 1 base and the J gene lost 8 bases, with 15 bases spanning the gap. CDR3 coding DNA: TGTGCCAGCAGTGACTGCGGACAGTCCGGGGACATTCAGTACTTC. Translation: CASSDCGQSGDIQYF.

The V gene is TRBV19, the J gene TRBJ1-1; D might be TRBD1 (6 bases). Germline lookup yields CDR1 LNHDA and CDR2 SQIVND (reference sequence). Trimming cost V 5 bases and J 3 bases, with 16 bases left between them. The CDR3 spans 15 residues. The chain's CDR3 is CASSVQGFVDTEAFF. The CDR3 DNA reads as TGTGCCAGTAGTGTTCAGGGGTTCGTGGACACTGAAGCTTTCTTT.

This clone has just one count. The CDR3 sequence: CSVTGGWAEAFF. In DNA, the CDR3 is TGCAGCGTTACAGGGGGCTGGGCTGAAGCTTTCTTT. V is TRBV29-1 and J is TRBJ1-1; 9 nucleotides line up with TRBD1. CDR1 and CDR2 (germline): SQVTM, ANQGSEA. CDR3 size: 12 residues. The V and J ends lost 5 bases and 6 bases, in that order; junction bases with no gene match: 4.

The chain combines TRBV5-4 with TRBJ2-1, with 7 bases that match TRBD2. Losses at the gene ends were 3 bases for V and 6 bases for J; bases not matched to a gene: 15. CDR3 length: 17 amino acids. CDR1 is SGHNT and CDR2 is YYREEE in the germline V gene (reference sequence). The DNA of the CDR3 is TGTGCCAGCAGCTCCCAGGCGGGGTCCCCGGGGGGCAATGAGCAGTTCTTC. This sequence encodes CASSSQAGSPGGNEQFF.

This chain uses TRBV6-5 with TRBJ2-1; the D gene is possibly TRBD2 (5 bases). Trimming took off 0 bases at V and 7 bases at J, with 13 bases between the two ends. The CDR3 is 15 amino acids. Per germline, CDR1 MNHEY and CDR2 SVGAGI. In nucleotides, the CDR3 is TGTGCCAGCAGTTACTCGCCGCTAGCTCAAAATGAGCAGTTCTTC. It is translated as CASSYSPLAQNEQFF.

V usage is TRBV28 and J usage is TRBJ1-6; TRBD1 agrees at 7 bases. J was trimmed by 7 bases and V by 7 bases; bases with no gene match: 10. Germline V CDR1 and CDR2: MDHEN, SYDVKM. This CDR3 region has 15 residues. For the CDR3, the DNA is TGTGCCAGCACCCCGACAGGGCTCGGAAATTCACCCCTCCACTTT. This encodes CASTPTGLGNSPLHF.

The chain carries TRBV5-1 and TRBJ1-4, with D unclear. The V end lost 0 bases, the J end lost 5 bases, and 14 bases lay between the germline ends. Germline V gene data show CDR1 as SGHRS and CDR2 as YFSETQ. This CDR3 is built from 16 residues. The CDR3 DNA sequence: TGCGCCAGCAGCTTGGTTTTAATGGGGAGGAATGAAAAACTGTTTTTT. This sequence encodes CASSLVLMGRNEKLFF. Full variable domain (outside the CDR3, taken from reference TRBV5-1 and TRBJ1-4): KAGVTQTPRYLIKTRGQQVTLSCSPISGHRSVSWYQQTPGQGLQFLFEYFSETQRNKGNFPGRFSGRQFSNSRSEMNVSTLELGDSALYLCASSLVLMGRNEKLFFGSGTQLSVL.

The V and J genes are TRBV18 and TRBJ1-6; 9 nucleotides line up with TRBD1. V lost 3 bases and J lost 5; bases outside the gene matches: 2. Per the germline V gene, CDR1 is KGHSH and CDR2 is LQKENI. The CDR3 sequence is 15 residues long. The CDR3 DNA follows: TGTGCCAGCTCACCCGGGACAGGGAATAATTCACCCCTCCACTTT. It codes for CASSPGTGNNSPLHF.

The rearrangement joins TRBV6-1 to TRBJ2-7; 7 bases align to TRBD1. This CDR3 has 15 residues. Germline V gene data show CDR1 as MNHNS and CDR2 as SASEGT. Trimming cost V 3 bases and J 2 bases; bases outside gene matches: 7. CDR3 bases: TGTGCCAGCAGTGAGGCGGACAGGCGCACCTACGAGCAGTACTTC. This codes for CASSEADRRTYEQYF.

This chain links TRBV5-5 with TRBJ2-1; tentative D call: TRBD1 (6 bases). The CDR3 runs to 13 residues. The V and J ends lost 3 bases and 5 bases respectively, with 9 bases between them. Germline V gene sequence: CDR1 SGHKS, CDR2 YYEKEE (reference sequence). The DNA for the CDR3 is TGTGCCAGCAGCTCCAGGACAGACAATGAGCAGTTCTTC. Residues: CASSSRTDNEQFF.

The J gene is TRBJ2-1, the V gene TRBV14, with TRBD2 as a possible D gene (6 bases). Germline V gives CDR1 SGHDN, CDR2 FVKESK. The CDR3 has 14 amino acids. With 3 bases removed from V and 8 bases from J, the gap between germline ends came to 14 bases. Written as DNA, the CDR3 is TGTGCCAGCAGCCAGGGAGGCGGTGTGGATGAGCAGTTCTTC. This codes for CASSQGGGVDEQFF.

The chain couples TRBV18 to TRBJ1-2, with D perhaps matching TRBD1 (6 bases). The CDR3 is 13 residues long. Trimming removed 6 bases at V and 4 bases at J, with 12 bases between. Germline CDR1 and CDR2: KGHSH and LQKENI. The CDR3: CASSGGGRYGYTF. In DNA form, the CDR3 reads TGTGCCAGCTCCGGCGGGGGCCGCTATGGCTACACCTTC.

This rearrangement joins TRBV11-2 to TRBJ1-1, with 7 bases fitting TRBD1. CDR1 and CDR2 from the germline V gene are SGHAT and FQNNGV. This CDR3 has 17 amino acids. V trimming: 2 bases; J trimming: 0 bases; junction bases outside the gene matches: 9. CDR3 coding DNA: TGTGCCAGCAGCTTAACAGGGGCCAAGGGGGTGAACACTGAAGCTTTCTTT. It codes for CASSLTGAKGVNTEAFF.

The chain combines TRBV7-8 with TRBJ1-5; D remains ambiguous. Trimming took off 3 bases at V and 7 bases at J, with 13 bases between the two ends. CDR1 is SGHVS, CDR2 FQNEAQ, per germline. There are 14 residues in the CDR3. The CDR3 sequence: CASSFGERGQPQHF. The DNA for the CDR3 is TGTGCCAGCAGCTTCGGGGAGAGAGGGCAGCCCCAGCATTTT.

This chain links TRBV4-3 with TRBJ2-3; TRBD1 might be the D (5 bases). The germline V gene encodes CDR1 LGHNA and CDR2 YSLEER. The length of the CDR3 is 13 residues. The germline V and J ends were trimmed by 4 bases and 6 bases, with 11 bases remaining between them. The chain's CDR3 is CASSLNNRDTQYF. The CDR3 coding sequence is TGCGCCAGCAGCCTAAATAACAGGGATACGCAGTATTTT.

The rearrangement uses TRBV6-5 and TRBJ2-7; 7 nucleotides match TRBD1. Germline assignment: CDR1 MNHEY and CDR2 SVGAGI. The CDR3 length is 13 residues. V dropped 2 bases and J dropped 3; count of bases not matched to a gene: 1. The CDR3 spells CASSYRDSYEQYF. CDR3 DNA sequence: TGTGCCAGCAGTTACCGGGACAGCTACGAGCAGTACTTC.

The chain employs TRBV4-3 and TRBJ2-2, with 9 nucleotides matching TRBD2. Trimming removed 2 bases from V and 3 bases from J; junction bases left unmatched: 13. From germline, CDR1 is LGHNA and CDR2 YSLEER. This CDR3 comprises 19 residues. CDR3 in amino acids: CASSQIKVESSGDTGELFF. CDR3 DNA: TGCGCCAGCAGCCAAATTAAAGTAGAGTCTAGCGGGGACACCGGGGAGCTGTTTTTT.

The CDR3 nucleotides are TGCGCCAGCAGCCAAGATGTTTCAGCGCCAACCGGGGAGCTGTTTTTT. Translated: CASSQDVSAPTGELFF. V gene TRBV4-1 combines with J gene TRBJ2-2; D is unresolved. Germline lookup yields CDR1 MGHRA and CDR2 YSYEKL. The CDR3 extends over 16 amino acids. V lost 0 bases to trimming and J lost 5 bases, with 13 bases between them.

The chain links TRBV19 to TRBJ2-2; 7 nucleotides line up with TRBD2. The CDR3 loop spans 14 amino acids. V dropped 7 bases and J dropped 2; count of bases not matched to a gene: 4. Germline V CDR1 and CDR2: LNHDA, SQIVND (reference sequence). CDR3 residues: CASTGDYNTGELFF. CDR3 nucleotide sequence: TGTGCCAGTACCGGGGACTATAACACCGGGGAGCTGTTTTTT.

V usage is TRBV4-1 and J usage is TRBJ1-5; TRBD1 is a possible D gene (5 bases). V was clipped by 2 bases and J by 7 bases, with 24 bases between them. Germline V CDR1 and CDR2: MGHRA, YSYEKL. This CDR3 region has 18 residues. Here the CDR3 reads CASSQMAGSRGEEQPQHF. CDR3 DNA sequence: TGCGCCAGCAGCCAAATGGCCGGGAGTCGAGGGGAAGAGCAGCCCCAGCATTTT.